A single sample gave rise to the 32 T cell receptor beta chains below, sequenced in a study of siplizumab effects on memory and regulatory T cells. Using immunoSEQ multiplex PCR, the repertoire was profiled, and TCRdb retains in-frame clones only, with some absent. The sample holds around 120,000 clones; around 94% are singletons and the top ten take around 1.7%. The sample taken for sequencing was non-Treg CD4+ T cells sorted from blood. The receptors here all came from a human donor in good health.

The V call is TRBV6-5, the J call TRBJ2-5, with unresolved D. Germline CDR1 reads MNHEY; CDR2 reads SVGAGI. The CDR3 covers 12 residues. Trimming removed 6 bases from V and 1 base from J, with 6 bases in between. The CDR3, as DNA: TGTGCCAGCAGGGCACCCCAAGAGACCCAGTACTTC. Its protein is CASRAPQETQYF.

The chain has TRBV30 and TRBJ2-1; 14 positions match TRBD2. This CDR3 contains 16 residues. The germline CDR1 and CDR2 sequences are GTSNPN and SVGIG (reference sequence). V was pared by 2 bases and J by 10 bases, with 10 bases of the junction left unmatched. CDR3 DNA sequence: TGTGCCTGGAGTTTGCATTCGGGACTAGCGGGAGCAGAGCAGTTCTTC. It encodes CAWSLHSGLAGAEQFF.

The rearrangement joins TRBV6-5 to TRBJ1-1; the match to TRBD1 covers 7 bases. The germline gives CDR1 MNHEY, CDR2 SVGAGI. The CDR3 is made up of 12 amino acids. Trimming cost V 5 bases and J 7 bases; bases outside gene matches: 4. The CDR3 nucleotides read TGTGCCAGCAGTAACACAGGGGTTGAAGCTTTCTTT. Translating gives CASSNTGVEAFF.

The chain links TRBV9 to TRBJ2-3; no firm D call. Germline loops: CDR1 SGDLS, CDR2 YYNGEE. This CDR3 is 13 amino acids long. Between the trimmed V and J ends, which lost 0 bases and 2 bases, there was a span of 4 bases. The CDR3, as DNA: TGTGCCAGCAGCGTAGAAAACACAGATACGCAGTATTTT. Translated, it gives CASSVENTDTQYF.

The chain recombines TRBV20-1 with TRBJ2-1; D unclear. CDR1 and CDR2 (germline): DFQATT, SNEGSKA (reference sequence). Trimming stripped 3 bases from V and 8 bases from J, with 5 bases between. The CDR3 runs 10 residues. CDR3 nucleotides: TGCAGTGCTAGTTCGCATGAGCAGTTCTTC. Translating it yields CSASSHEQFF.

V gene TRBV6-1 combines with J gene TRBJ2-7; D is unclear. This CDR3 is built from 14 residues. Germline values: CDR1 MNHNS, CDR2 SASEGT. The V gene lost 8 bases and the J gene lost 1 base, with 15 bases spanning the gap. Written as DNA, the CDR3 is TGTGCCAGCTGCAGGACGATCACTTCCTACGAGCAGTACTTC. Translating it yields CASCRTITSYEQYF.

The chain carries TRBV10-3 and TRBJ2-7, with no clear D. The germline V gene encodes CDR1 ENHRY and CDR2 SYGVKD. Trimming left V 4 bases short and J 1 base short, with 8 bases between. The CDR3 contains 13 residues. The chain's CDR3 is CAISVSPSYEQYF. In DNA, the CDR3 is TGTGCCATCAGTGTCAGCCCATCCTACGAGCAGTACTTC.

The V and J genes are TRBV5-1 and TRBJ2-5; 9 bases are shared with TRBD1. With 5 bases clipped from V and 5 bases from J, the junction kept 13 bases outside the gene matches. Germline V lookup: CDR1 SGHRS, CDR2 YFSETQ. The CDR3 contains 16 residues. CDR3 loop: CASRAPGTGNVETQYF. In nucleotides, the CDR3 is TGCGCCAGCAGGGCCCCCGGGACAGGGAATGTCGAGACCCAGTACTTC.

The chain links TRBV10-3 to TRBJ2-3; D possibly corresponds to TRBD1 (6 bases). The V end lost 6 bases, the J end lost 0 bases, and 13 bases lay between the germline ends. Germline-derived CDR1 and CDR2 are ENHRY and SYGVKD. The CDR3 sequence is 15 residues long. The CDR3 bases are TGTGCCATCAGGCCTACAGGGATTAGCACAGATACGCAGTATTTT. Translated: CAIRPTGISTDTQYF.

This chain links TRBV27 with TRBJ2-7; TRBD1 agrees at 9 bases. V lost 6 bases and J lost 1; bases outside the gene matches: 10. The CDR3 loop spans 16 amino acids. CDR1 is MNHEY, CDR2 SMNVEV, per germline (reference sequence). The CDR3 nucleotides read TGTGCCAGCAGCTCGGGACAGGGTAGGGGATCCTACGAGCAGTACTTC. Protein: CASSSGQGRGSYEQYF.

The genes are TRBV7-9 and TRBJ2-3, with D tentatively TRBD2 (7 bases). Deletions cut 3 bases from V and 2 bases from J, with 12 bases between. Germline lookup yields CDR1 SEHNR and CDR2 FQNEAQ (reference sequence). This CDR3 is 15 amino acids long. The CDR3 sequence is CASSLGGGNTDTQYF. The CDR3, as DNA: TGTGCCAGCAGCTTGGGAGGGGGAAACACAGATACGCAGTATTTT.

The chain links TRBV11-1 to TRBJ1-2, with D unresolved. Trimming removed 5 bases from V and 4 bases from J, with 17 bases in between. This CDR3 comprises 15 residues. Germline CDR1 reads SGHAT; CDR2 reads FQDESV (reference sequence). This CDR3 reads CASSASAGLIYGYTF. The CDR3 DNA sequence: TGTGCCAGCAGCGCTAGCGCCGGGCTAATCTATGGCTACACCTTC.

The J gene is TRBJ1-1, the V gene TRBV18, with unresolved D. CDR1 and CDR2 from the germline V gene are KGHSH and LQKENI. The CDR3 extends over 16 amino acids. The V end was cut by 2 bases, the J end by 5 bases, with 18 bases between. The CDR3 is CASSPLGAGSGTEAFF. CDR3 nucleotides: TGTGCCAGCTCACCATTAGGTGCGGGGTCGGGGACTGAAGCTTTCTTT.

The rearrangement joins TRBV6-5 to TRBJ1-1; D uncertain. This CDR3 contains 12 residues. Trimming stripped 7 bases from V and 9 bases from J, with 15 bases between. The germline V gene encodes CDR1 MNHEY and CDR2 SVGAGI. For the CDR3, the DNA is TGTGCCAGCAAGATGGCAGGAGGACAAGCTTTCTTT. Residues: CASKMAGGQAFF.

The rearrangement uses TRBV6-1 and TRBJ1-1, with D perhaps TRBD1 (5 bases). This CDR3 is 13 amino acids long. The V gene's germline CDR1 is MNHNS and CDR2 SASEGT. V shed 2 bases and J shed 1 base, with 5 bases lying between them. The CDR3 protein is CASSEQGNTEAFF. In DNA, the CDR3 is TGTGCCAGCAGTGAACAGGGGAACACTGAAGCTTTCTTT.

The V and J genes are TRBV5-1 and TRBJ2-7, with no clear D. The CDR3 length is 14 residues. Trimming cost V 0 bases and J 0 bases, with 7 bases left between them. CDR1 SGHRS and CDR2 YFSETQ come from the germline V gene. CDR3 amino acids: CASSLALYSYEQYF. Here the CDR3 DNA reads TGCGCCAGCAGCTTGGCCTTGTACTCCTACGAGCAGTACTTC. Full variable domain (remainder filled in from reference TRBV5-1 and TRBJ2-7): KAGVTQTPRYLIKTRGQQVTLSCSPISGHRSVSWYQQTPGQGLQFLFEYFSETQRNKGNFPGRFSGRQFSNSRSEMNVSTLELGDSALYLCASSLALYSYEQYFGPGTRLTVT.

The chain recombines TRBV5-4 with TRBJ2-3; no clear D. The germline CDR1 and CDR2 sequences are SGHNT and YYREEE (reference sequence). The CDR3 runs 13 residues. With 1 base removed from V and 0 bases from J, the gap between germline ends came to 3 bases. The chain's CDR3 is CASSLQSTDTQYF. The DNA of the CDR3 is TGTGCCAGCAGCTTGCAGAGCACAGATACGCAGTATTTT.

CDR3 amino acids: CASSKMGGGGQETQYF. The CDR3 coding sequence is TGCGCCAGCAGTAAAATGGGGGGGGGCGGCCAAGAGACCCAGTACTTC. The chain couples TRBV10-1 to TRBJ2-5, with a weak D call TRBD2 (7 bases). Trimming shortened V by 5 bases and J by 1 base, and 17 bases separated the two germline ends. Germline V gene data show CDR1 as WNHNN and CDR2 as SYGVQD (reference sequence). The length of the CDR3 is 16 residues.

This clone was detected once. The V and J genes are TRBV6-5 and TRBJ2-7, with 9 positions matching TRBD1. The CDR3 is 14 amino acids. The V segment lost 6 bases and the J segment 2 bases; nucleotides outside the gene matches: 5. The germline V gene encodes CDR1 MNHEY and CDR2 SVGAGI. The CDR3 DNA is TGTGCCAGCAGAGCCGGGACAGGGACCTACGAGCAGTACTTC. This encodes CASRAGTGTYEQYF.

This chain links TRBV19 with TRBJ2-3, with a weak D call TRBD2 (7 bases). CDR1 LNHDA and CDR2 SQIVND come from the germline V gene (reference sequence). The CDR3 contains 15 residues. With 6 bases removed from V and 5 bases from J, the gap between germline ends came to 18 bases. The CDR3 sequence: CASRRGGGGEDTQYF. CDR3 coding DNA: TGTGCCAGTAGGAGGGGGGGAGGAGGAGAAGATACGCAGTATTTT.

V gene TRBV5-1 combines with J gene TRBJ2-5; D may be TRBD2 (6 bases). This CDR3 is 14 amino acids long. V lost 2 bases, J lost 2 bases, and 10 bases lay in between. Germline V lookup: CDR1 SGHRS, CDR2 YFSETQ. The CDR3 coding sequence is TGCGCCAGCAGCTTAGTGGGGGGTCAAGAGACCCAGTACTTC. Its protein is CASSLVGGQETQYF.

The rearrangement links TRBV7-3 to TRBJ2-3, with 7 bases aligning to TRBD1. The CDR3 has 13 amino acids. V trimming: 4 bases; J trimming: 3 bases; junction bases outside the gene matches: 1. Per germline, CDR1 SGHTA and CDR2 FQGTGA. The CDR3 bases are TGTGCCAGCAGCTCGACAGGGACAGATACGCAGTATTTT. Its protein product is CASSSTGTDTQYF.

The V and J genes are TRBV4-1 and TRBJ2-1; D uncertain. Per germline, CDR1 MGHRA and CDR2 YSYEKL. V dropped 4 bases and J dropped 7 bases, with 11 bases sitting between them. The CDR3 sequence is 13 residues long. The CDR3 DNA reads as TGCGCCAGCAGCCCGCCCGCTAAAAATGAGCAGTTCTTC. It specifies CASSPPAKNEQFF.

This sequence joins TRBV4-1 and TRBJ2-1; 10 bases match TRBD2. CDR1 and CDR2 (germline): MGHRA, YSYEKL. CDR3 size: 17 residues. V lost 4 bases, J lost 2 bases, and 8 bases stayed unmatched. This CDR3 is CASSRSPGLAAYNEQFF. Written as DNA, the CDR3 is TGCGCCAGCAGCCGGAGCCCTGGACTAGCGGCCTACAATGAGCAGTTCTTC.

The gene calls are TRBV7-9 and TRBJ2-3; 7 bases align to TRBD1. This CDR3 is built from 15 residues. Germline-derived CDR1 and CDR2 are SEHNR and FQNEAQ (reference sequence). After removal of 4 bases from V and 7 bases from J, the junction contained 11 bases not matched to a gene. CDR3 DNA: TGTGCCAGCAGCTGGACTCCTCGGGACAGCTATACGCAGTATTTT. It specifies CASSWTPRDSYTQYF.

The chain joins TRBV11-1 to TRBJ2-1, with TRBD1 matching over 7 bases. Trimming took 5 bases from V and 2 from J; bases not matched to a gene: 9. CDR3 length: 16 amino acids. Germline V lookup: CDR1 SGHAT, CDR2 FQDESV (reference sequence). In DNA form, the CDR3 reads TGTGCCAGCAGCCTCTTACTAGGGGGCGCCTACAATGAGCAGTTCTTC. Translated, it gives CASSLLLGGAYNEQFF.

The chain combines TRBV10-3 with TRBJ2-7, with TRBD2 matching 9 bases. With V trimmed by 8 bases and J by 4 bases, 6 bases remained unmatched. Germline V gene data show CDR1 as ENHRY and CDR2 as SYGVKD. The CDR3 totals 13 residues. The DNA for the CDR3 is TGTGCCATCTTAAAAGCGGGAGGTTACGAGCAGTACTTC. Translating gives CAILKAGGYEQYF.

The chain employs TRBV5-1 and TRBJ2-1; possibly TRBD1 for D (6 bases). CDR1 is SGHRS and CDR2 is YFSETQ in the germline V gene. The CDR3 is made up of 14 amino acids. The ends were cut back, 4 bases at V and 1 base at J, with 9 bases in the middle. In DNA form, the CDR3 reads TGCGCCAGCAGCCACGGACAGTCCTACAATGAGCAGTTCTTC. This gives the protein CASSHGQSYNEQFF. Using reference TRBV5-1 and TRBJ2-1 for the parts outside the CDR3, the full variable domain is KAGVTQTPRYLIKTRGQQVTLSCSPISGHRSVSWYQQTPGQGLQFLFEYFSETQRNKGNFPGRFSGRQFSNSRSEMNVSTLELGDSALYLCASSHGQSYNEQFFGPGTRLTVL.

This clone was counted once. The rearrangement links TRBV15 to TRBJ2-2; either TRBD1 or TRBD2 may fit D (6 bases each). This CDR3 has 13 residues. The ends were cut back, 2 bases at V and 10 bases at J, with 11 bases in the middle. Per the germline V gene, CDR1 is LNHNV and CDR2 is YYDKDF (reference sequence). The CDR3 DNA reads as TGTGCCACCAGCAGAATGGGGGGCGAGGAGCTGTTTTTT. It yields the protein CATSRMGGEELFF.

The chain has TRBV19 and TRBJ2-1; 7 bases fit TRBD1. CDR3 length equals 16 residues. CDR1 and CDR2 (germline): LNHDA, SQIVND (reference sequence). Trimming removed 3 bases from V and 0 bases from J; junction bases left unmatched: 5. The CDR3 DNA follows: TGTGCCAGTAGTATTGGGCCAGGGGGCTCCTACAATGAGCAGTTCTTC. Its translation: CASSIGPGGSYNEQFF.

The rearrangement links TRBV6-5 to TRBJ2-3; 8 bases line up with TRBD1. The germline V gene encodes CDR1 MNHEY and CDR2 SVGAGI. This CDR3 contains 15 residues. The V gene end was trimmed by 6 bases and the J gene end by 4 bases; junction bases not matched to a gene: 9. DNA for the CDR3: TGTGCCAGCAGCAGCGGACAGGGTCTGGCAGATACGCAGTATTTT. Amino acid sequence: CASSSGQGLADTQYF.

The chain links TRBV5-1 to TRBJ1-1; tentatively, D is TRBD1 (5 bases). CDR1 and CDR2 (germline): SGHRS, YFSETQ. The length of the CDR3 is 14 residues. Trimming cost V 0 bases and J 1 base, with 7 bases left between them. CDR3 loop: CASSLAGRNTEAFF. DNA of the CDR3: TGCGCCAGCAGCTTGGCGGGACGGAACACTGAAGCTTTCTTT.